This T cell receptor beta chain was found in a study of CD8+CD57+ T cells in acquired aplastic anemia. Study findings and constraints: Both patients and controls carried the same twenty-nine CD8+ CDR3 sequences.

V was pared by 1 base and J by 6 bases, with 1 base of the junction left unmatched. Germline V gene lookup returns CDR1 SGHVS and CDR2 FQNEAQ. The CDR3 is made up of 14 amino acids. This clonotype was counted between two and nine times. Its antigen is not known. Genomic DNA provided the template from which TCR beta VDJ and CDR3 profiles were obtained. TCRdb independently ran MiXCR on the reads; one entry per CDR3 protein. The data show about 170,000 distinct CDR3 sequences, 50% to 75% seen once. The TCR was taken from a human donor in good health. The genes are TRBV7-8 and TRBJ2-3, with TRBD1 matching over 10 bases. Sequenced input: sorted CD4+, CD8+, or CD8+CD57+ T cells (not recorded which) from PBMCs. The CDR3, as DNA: TGTGCCAGCAGCTTAGGGGACAGGGGTGATACGCAGTATTTT. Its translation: CASSLGDRGDTQYF.